The 22 T cell receptor beta chains listed next were all sequenced from one sample in a study of post-analysis software for immune sequencing data. Broader study findings: Included in a set of roughly five TRBV segments more frequent in patients than controls were TRBV5-6, TRBV5-1 and TRBV20-1.

Built from TCR beta cDNA, the libraries had unique molecular identifiers in them. TCRdb re-called the PCR reads with MiXCR, one entry per CDR3 protein. The top ten hold around 4.5% of the sample, which has about 820,000 distinct CDR3 sequences, about 50% seen once. These receptors are not linked to any known antigen. The source material was blood. The receptors here all came from a girl aged 10 to 17 with multiple sclerosis.

Here the CDR3 reads CATSREGGTGADTQYF. The CDR3 bases are TGTGCCACCAGCAGAGAAGGTGGGACAGGGGCAGATACGCAGTATTTT. This rearrangement joins TRBV15 to TRBJ2-3; 10 nucleotides align to TRBD1. CDR3 length: 16 amino acids. The germline CDR1 and CDR2 sequences are LNHNV and YYDKDF (reference sequence). V was clipped by 0 bases and J by 4 bases; unmatched bases: 4. Variable domain in full (rest from reference TRBV15 and TRBJ2-3): DAMVIQNPRYQVTQFGKPVTLSCSQTLNHNVMYWYQQKSSQAPKLLFHYYDKDFNNEADTPDNFQSRRPNTSFCFLDIRSPGLGDTAMYLCATSREGGTGADTQYFGPGTRLTVL.

This rearrangement joins TRBV3-1 to TRBJ2-1; TRBD2 agrees at 8 bases. The germline CDR1 and CDR2 sequences are LGHDT and YNNKEL (reference sequence). With V trimmed by 1 base and J by 5 bases, 13 bases remained unmatched. The CDR3 runs to 18 residues. The CDR3 loop is CASSQVSLAVITDNEQFF. In nucleotides, the CDR3 is TGTGCCAGCAGCCAAGTATCACTAGCGGTGATAACAGACAATGAGCAGTTCTTC.

V usage is TRBV9 and J usage is TRBJ2-5; 7 bases match TRBD2. V shed 3 bases, J shed 2 bases, and the junction held 7 bases outside the gene matches. Germline lookup yields CDR1 SGDLS and CDR2 YYNGEE. This CDR3 has 15 amino acids. CDR3 sequence (DNA): TGTGCCAGCAGCGGAGGAATAGCGGGTCAAGAGACCCAGTACTTC. It specifies CASSGGIAGQETQYF.

This clonotype was observed a few times. The V gene is TRBV11-2, the J gene TRBJ1-2; 8 nucleotides agree with TRBD1. The CDR3 spans 15 residues. CDR1 SGHAT and CDR2 FQNNGV come from the germline V gene. The ends lost 5 bases at V and 4 bases at J; junction bases unmatched: 9. The CDR3 DNA sequence: TGTGCCAGCAGCCCCACCGGACAGGGCGGCTATGGCTACACCTTC. Translating gives CASSPTGQGGYGYTF.

V and J are TRBV12-3 or TRBV12-4 and TRBJ2-3, with 10 bases aligning to TRBD2. The CDR3 covers 17 residues. Germline trimming cut 2 bases from V and 2 bases from J; bases unmatched to any gene: 7. CDR3 loop: CASSLTTLAGSTDTQYF. Here the CDR3 DNA reads TGTGCCAGCAGTTTAACCACACTAGCGGGATCCACAGATACGCAGTATTTT.

This chain connects TRBV12-3 or TRBV12-4 to TRBJ1-1; 9 nucleotides match TRBD1. This CDR3 spans 15 amino acids. Unmatched junction bases numbered 11, after V lost 7 bases and J lost 5 bases. The chain's CDR3 is CASTRPDRGRTEAFF. The CDR3 nucleotides are TGTGCCAGCACCCGGCCGGACAGGGGACGTACTGAAGCTTTCTTT.

The sample holds a few counts of this clonotype. The chain joins TRBV13 to TRBJ2-5; D tentatively fits TRBD1 or TRBD2 (6 bases each). The J call may be faulty, since TRBJ2-7 better matches the DNA end. The germline V gene encodes CDR1 PRHDT and CDR2 FYEKMQ (reference sequence). The CDR3 sequence is 14 residues long. The CDR3 DNA sequence: TGTGCCAGCAGCCCAAGGGGGGCTGGGCACGAGCAGTACTTC. This gives the protein CASSPRGAGHEQYF.

This clonotype showed up just once. The chain links TRBV7-2 to TRBJ2-6; D is uncertain. The CDR3 spans 14 residues. Germline CDR1 is SGHTA and CDR2 is FQGNSA. V dropped 8 bases and J dropped 0 bases, with 8 bases sitting between them. In DNA form, the CDR3 reads TGTGCCAGCGATAAAGACTCTGGGGCCAACGTCCTGACTTTC. Amino acid sequence: CASDKDSGANVLTF.

This sequence joins TRBV7-9 and TRBJ2-4; D might be TRBD1 (5 bases). Gene TRBJ2-7 matches the end of the DNA better, so the J call may be wrong. The CDR3 is 15 amino acids. Germline V CDR1 and CDR2: SEHNR, FQNEAQ (reference sequence). The CDR3 region is CASSLIDSYDYEQYF. The CDR3 bases are TGTGCCAGCAGCTTAATAGACAGTTACGACTACGAGCAGTACTTC.

The gene calls are TRBV20-1 and TRBJ1-2, with a possible D match to TRBD1 (5 bases). Between the trimmed V and J ends, which lost 6 bases and 7 bases, there was a span of 18 bases. This CDR3 has 13 residues. Looked up from germline, CDR1 is DFQATT and CDR2 is SNEGSKA (reference sequence). The CDR3 coding sequence is TGCAGTGCCTTTCGCGTGGGGACCACTGGCTACACCTTC. Encoded protein: CSAFRVGTTGYTF.

There are a few counts of this clonotype. This chain links TRBV29-1 with TRBJ2-5; D perhaps matches TRBD1 (5 bases). The V and J ends lost 4 bases and 0 bases respectively, with 6 bases between them. The CDR3 sequence is 12 residues long. The germline CDR1 and CDR2 sequences are SQVTM and ANQGSEA. CDR3 bases: TGCAGCGTTGGACAGAACCAAGAGACCCAGTACTTC. Translated, it gives CSVGQNQETQYF.

The rearrangement joins TRBV7-3 to TRBJ1-1; possibly TRBD1 for D (5 bases). From germline, CDR1 is SGHTA and CDR2 FQGTGA. Trimming left V 0 bases short and J 5 bases short, with 13 bases between. The CDR3 spans 15 residues. The CDR3 region is CASSLTGDGTTEAFF. The DNA of the CDR3 is TGTGCCAGCAGCTTAACAGGGGACGGTACGACTGAAGCTTTCTTT.

The chain is built from TRBV11-2 and TRBJ2-1; 8 positions agree with TRBD2. Germline V gives CDR1 SGHAT, CDR2 FQNNGV. The CDR3 extends over 18 amino acids. V was clipped by 2 bases and J by 4 bases; unmatched bases: 13. The CDR3 protein is CASSLQFSATGGYNEQFF. Written as DNA, the CDR3 is TGTGCCAGCAGCTTACAGTTTAGCGCGACGGGAGGGTACAATGAGCAGTTCTTC. Combining the CDR3 with reference TRBV11-2 and TRBJ2-1 gives the whole variable domain EAGVAQSPRYKIIEKRQSVAFWCNPISGHATLYWYQQILGQGPKLLIQFQNNGVVDDSQLPKDRFSAERLKGVDSTLKIQPAKLEDSAVYLCASSLQFSATGGYNEQFFGPGTRLTVL.

The chain uses TRBV12-3 or TRBV12-4 and TRBJ2-7; D ambiguous. With 5 bases removed from V and 2 bases from J, the gap between germline ends came to 13 bases. CDR3 length: 14 amino acids. The CDR3 is CASSMRVGTYEQYF. CDR3 nucleotide sequence: TGTGCCAGCAGTATGAGAGTGGGAACCTACGAGCAGTACTTC.

This clonotype was seen a few times. The chain links TRBV4-2 to TRBJ2-7; weak D call: TRBD2 (6 bases). The CDR3 length is 14 residues. V was trimmed by 3 bases and J by 3 bases, leaving 12 bases between them. Germline V gene lookup returns CDR1 LGHNA and CDR2 YNFKEQ. The CDR3 loop is CASSHTSPYYEQYF. The CDR3 DNA follows: TGTGCCAGCAGCCACACTAGCCCATACTACGAGCAGTACTTC.

The chain has TRBV20-1 and TRBJ2-5; the D gene is possibly TRBD2 (5 bases). V lost 0 bases, J lost 7 bases, and 9 bases lay in between. The germline V gene encodes CDR1 DFQATT and CDR2 SNEGSKA (reference sequence). The CDR3 is made up of 12 amino acids. The CDR3 reads CSARDRGTTQYF. CDR3 sequence (DNA): TGCAGTGCTAGAGACCGGGGAACGACCCAGTACTTC.

V and J are TRBV5-1 and TRBJ2-3; D uncertain. Germline-derived CDR1 and CDR2 are SGHRS and YFSETQ. Deletions cut 2 bases from V and 6 bases from J, with 13 bases between. CDR3 length equals 14 residues. DNA of the CDR3: TGCGCCAGCAGCTTCGGGTCGTTTGTTGATACGCAGTATTTT. Its protein is CASSFGSFVDTQYF.

V is TRBV25-1 and J is TRBJ2-4; the match to TRBD1 covers 7 bases. The DNA end favors TRBJ2-7, so the J call may be wrong. The CDR3 covers 14 residues. Germline V gene data show CDR1 as MGHDK and CDR2 as SYGVNS. This CDR3 reads CASTTAGGPYEQYF. As DNA, the CDR3 is TGTGCCAGCACAACTGCAGGGGGACCATACGAGCAGTACTTC.

This clonotype came up once. This chain joins TRBV12-3 or TRBV12-4 and TRBJ1-2, with 8 positions matching TRBD1. Unmatched junction bases numbered 14, after V lost 0 bases and J lost 8 bases. The CDR3 contains 17 residues. The CDR3 DNA follows: TGTGCCAGCAGTTTAGCGATCCGATCTGAGGACAGGGAGGGCTACACCTTC. The encoded protein is CASSLAIRSEDREGYTF.

CDR3 sequence (DNA): TGCGCCAGCAGCCCGGACAGGTTGGACACTGAAGCTTTCTTT. Translation: CASSPDRLDTEAFF. V usage is TRBV5-1 and J usage is TRBJ1-1; TRBD1 aligns across 7 bases. The V segment lost 4 bases and the J segment 3 bases; nucleotides outside the gene matches: 6. This CDR3 contains 14 residues. Per germline, CDR1 SGHRS and CDR2 YFSETQ.

This clonotype showed up just a few times. The V gene is TRBV5-1, the J gene TRBJ2-3; 8 bases fit TRBD1. CDR1 is SGHRS, CDR2 YFSETQ, per germline. The J segment lost 5 bases and the V segment lost 0 bases, leaving 5 bases of the junction unmatched. This CDR3 is 15 amino acids long. DNA for the CDR3: TGCGCCAGCAGCTTGGCGACAGGGGCGGGAGATACGCAGTATTTT. This codes for CASSLATGAGDTQYF.

The chain has TRBV2 and TRBJ2-5; TRBD2 agrees at 10 bases. Germline CDR1 reads SNHLY; CDR2 reads FYNNEI. V dropped 4 bases and J dropped 2; count of bases not matched to a gene: 4. The CDR3 is 15 amino acids. CDR3: CASSGLAGRQETQYF. CDR3 in DNA: TGTGCCAGCAGTGGACTAGCGGGCCGACAAGAGACCCAGTACTTC.